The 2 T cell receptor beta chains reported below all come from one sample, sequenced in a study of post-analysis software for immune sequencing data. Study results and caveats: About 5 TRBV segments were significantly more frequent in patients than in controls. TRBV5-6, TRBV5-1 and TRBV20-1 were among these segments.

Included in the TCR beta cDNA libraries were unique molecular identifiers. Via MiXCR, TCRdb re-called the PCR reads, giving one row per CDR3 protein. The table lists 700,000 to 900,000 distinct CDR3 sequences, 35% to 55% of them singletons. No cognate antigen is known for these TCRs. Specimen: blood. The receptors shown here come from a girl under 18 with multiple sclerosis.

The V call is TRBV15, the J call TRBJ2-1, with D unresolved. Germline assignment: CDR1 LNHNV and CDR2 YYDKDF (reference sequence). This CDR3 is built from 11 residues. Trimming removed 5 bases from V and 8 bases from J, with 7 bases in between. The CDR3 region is CATSLLYEQFF. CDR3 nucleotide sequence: TGTGCCACCAGCCTCCTTTATGAGCAGTTCTTC.

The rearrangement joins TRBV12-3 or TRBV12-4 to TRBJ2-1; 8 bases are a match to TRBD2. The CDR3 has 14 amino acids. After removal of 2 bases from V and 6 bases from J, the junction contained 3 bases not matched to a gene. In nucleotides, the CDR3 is TGTGCCAGCAGTTTATTCGCGGGAGGCAATGAGCAGTTCTTC. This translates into CASSLFAGGNEQFF.